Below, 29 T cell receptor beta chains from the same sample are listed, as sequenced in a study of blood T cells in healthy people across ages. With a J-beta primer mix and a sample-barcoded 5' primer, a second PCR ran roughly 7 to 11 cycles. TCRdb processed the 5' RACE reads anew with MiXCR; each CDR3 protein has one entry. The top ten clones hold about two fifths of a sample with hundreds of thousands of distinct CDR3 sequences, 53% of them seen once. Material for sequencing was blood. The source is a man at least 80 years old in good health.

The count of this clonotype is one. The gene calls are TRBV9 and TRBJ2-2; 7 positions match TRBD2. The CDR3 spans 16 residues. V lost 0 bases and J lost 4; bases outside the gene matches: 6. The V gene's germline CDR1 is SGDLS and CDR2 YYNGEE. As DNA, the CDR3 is TGTGCCAGCAGCGTAGGGGCGGGAGTGTTCACCGGGGAGCTGTTTTTT. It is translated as CASSVGAGVFTGELFF.

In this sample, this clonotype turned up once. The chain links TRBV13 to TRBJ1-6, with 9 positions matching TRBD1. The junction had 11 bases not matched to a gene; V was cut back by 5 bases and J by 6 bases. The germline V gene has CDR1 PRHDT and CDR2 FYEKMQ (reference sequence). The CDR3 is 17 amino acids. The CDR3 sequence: CASSPQDRGHINSPLHF. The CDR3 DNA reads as TGTGCCAGCAGCCCCCAGGACAGGGGCCACATTAATTCACCCCTCCACTTT.

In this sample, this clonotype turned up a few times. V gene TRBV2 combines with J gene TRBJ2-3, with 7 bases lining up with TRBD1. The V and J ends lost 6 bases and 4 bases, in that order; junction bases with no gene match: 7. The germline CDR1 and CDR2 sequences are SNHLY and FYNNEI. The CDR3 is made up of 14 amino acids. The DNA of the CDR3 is TGTGCCAGCAGGAGACAGGGTGAAGCAGATACGCAGTATTTT. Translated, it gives CASRRQGEADTQYF.

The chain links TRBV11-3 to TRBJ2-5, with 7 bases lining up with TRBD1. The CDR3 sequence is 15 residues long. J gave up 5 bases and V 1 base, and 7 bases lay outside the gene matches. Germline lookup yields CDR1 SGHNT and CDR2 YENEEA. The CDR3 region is CASSLVSTGAETQYF. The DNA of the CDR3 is TGTGCCAGCAGCTTAGTTTCAACAGGGGCGGAGACCCAGTACTTC.

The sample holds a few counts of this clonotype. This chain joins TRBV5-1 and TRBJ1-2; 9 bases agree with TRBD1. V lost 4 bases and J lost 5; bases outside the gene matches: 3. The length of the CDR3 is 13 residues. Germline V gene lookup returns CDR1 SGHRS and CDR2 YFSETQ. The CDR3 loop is CASSRDRVYGYTF. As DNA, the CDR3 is TGCGCCAGCAGCAGGGACAGGGTATATGGCTACACCTTC.

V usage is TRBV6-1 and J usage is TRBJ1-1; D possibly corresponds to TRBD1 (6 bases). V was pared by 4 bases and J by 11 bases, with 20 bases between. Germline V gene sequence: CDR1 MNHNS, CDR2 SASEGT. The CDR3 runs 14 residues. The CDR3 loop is CASSAESGEELAFF. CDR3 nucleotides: TGTGCCAGCAGTGCCGAGTCAGGGGAGGAACTCGCTTTCTTT.

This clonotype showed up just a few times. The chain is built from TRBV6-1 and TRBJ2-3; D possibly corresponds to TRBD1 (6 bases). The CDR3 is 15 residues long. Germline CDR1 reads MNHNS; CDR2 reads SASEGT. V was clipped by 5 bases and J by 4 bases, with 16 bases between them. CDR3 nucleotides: TGTGCCAGCAGTCCGCGGACAGTAGGGCCAGATACGCAGTATTTT. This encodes CASSPRTVGPDTQYF.

Here the CDR3 reads CASSWGSLNYNEQFF. CDR3 in DNA: TGTGCCAGCAGCTGGGGGTCCCTAAACTACAATGAGCAGTTCTTC. V usage is TRBV11-2 and J usage is TRBJ2-1; perhaps D is TRBD1 or TRBD2 (5 bases each). Germline V gene lookup returns CDR1 SGHAT and CDR2 FQNNGV. CDR3 length: 15 amino acids. The germline V and J ends were trimmed by 4 bases and 3 bases, with 13 bases remaining between them. The full variable domain, rest sourced from reference TRBV11-2 and TRBJ2-1, is EAGVAQSPRYKIIEKRQSVAFWCNPISGHATLYWYQQILGQGPKLLIQFQNNGVVDDSQLPKDRFSAERLKGVDSTLKIQPAKLEDSAVYLCASSWGSLNYNEQFFGPGTRLTVL.

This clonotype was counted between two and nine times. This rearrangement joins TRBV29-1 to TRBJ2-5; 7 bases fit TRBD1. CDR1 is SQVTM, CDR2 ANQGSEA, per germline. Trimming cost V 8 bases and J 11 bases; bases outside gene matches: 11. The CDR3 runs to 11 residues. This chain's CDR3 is CSFRQGDEQYF. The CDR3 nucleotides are TGCAGCTTTCGACAGGGCGATGAGCAGTACTTC.

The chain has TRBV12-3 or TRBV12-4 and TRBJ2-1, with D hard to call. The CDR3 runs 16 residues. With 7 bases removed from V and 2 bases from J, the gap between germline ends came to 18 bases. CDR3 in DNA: TGTGCCAGCAACCCCGGCGGCGCAGGAGCCTACAATGAGCAGTTCTTC. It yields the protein CASNPGGAGAYNEQFF.

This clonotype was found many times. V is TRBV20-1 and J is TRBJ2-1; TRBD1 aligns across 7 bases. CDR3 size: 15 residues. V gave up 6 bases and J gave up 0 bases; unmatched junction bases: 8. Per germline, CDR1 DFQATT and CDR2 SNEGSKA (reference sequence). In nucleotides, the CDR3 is TGCAGTGCCAGGGGGTATTCCGACTCCTACAATGAGCAGTTCTTC. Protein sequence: CSARGYSDSYNEQFF.

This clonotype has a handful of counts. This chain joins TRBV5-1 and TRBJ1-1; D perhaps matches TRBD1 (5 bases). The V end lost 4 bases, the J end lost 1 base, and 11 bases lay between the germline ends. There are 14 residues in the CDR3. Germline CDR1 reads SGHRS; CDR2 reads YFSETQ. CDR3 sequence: CASSADRWNTEAFF. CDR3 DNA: TGCGCCAGCAGCGCCGACAGATGGAACACTGAAGCTTTCTTT.

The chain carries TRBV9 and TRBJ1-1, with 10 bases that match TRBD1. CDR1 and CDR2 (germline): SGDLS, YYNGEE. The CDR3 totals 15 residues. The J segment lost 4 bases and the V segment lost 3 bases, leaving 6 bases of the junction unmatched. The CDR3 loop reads CASSAQTGGSTEAFF. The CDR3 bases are TGTGCCAGCAGCGCCCAGACAGGGGGCAGCACTGAAGCTTTCTTT.

Written as DNA, the CDR3 is TGCGCCAGCAGCTTGGCATCTGGCGGGGGCTACAATGAGCAGTTCTTC. This encodes CASSLASGGGYNEQFF. The gene calls are TRBV5-1 and TRBJ2-1; 7 bases line up with TRBD2. CDR3 length: 16 amino acids. Germline lookup yields CDR1 SGHRS and CDR2 YFSETQ. With V trimmed by 0 bases and J by 3 bases, 6 bases remained unmatched.

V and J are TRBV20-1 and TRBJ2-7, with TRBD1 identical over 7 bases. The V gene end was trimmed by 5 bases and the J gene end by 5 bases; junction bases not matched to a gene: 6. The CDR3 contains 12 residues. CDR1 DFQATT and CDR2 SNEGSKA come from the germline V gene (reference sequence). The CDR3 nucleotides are TGCAGTGCTGCAGACGGGACAGACGAGCAGTACTTC. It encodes CSAADGTDEQYF.

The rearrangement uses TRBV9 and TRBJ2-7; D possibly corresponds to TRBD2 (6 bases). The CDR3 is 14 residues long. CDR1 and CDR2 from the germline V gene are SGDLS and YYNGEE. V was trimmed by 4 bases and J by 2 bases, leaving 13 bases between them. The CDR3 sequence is CASSSRGGTYEQYF. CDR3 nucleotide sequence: TGTGCCAGCAGCTCCCGAGGAGGGACCTACGAGCAGTACTTC.

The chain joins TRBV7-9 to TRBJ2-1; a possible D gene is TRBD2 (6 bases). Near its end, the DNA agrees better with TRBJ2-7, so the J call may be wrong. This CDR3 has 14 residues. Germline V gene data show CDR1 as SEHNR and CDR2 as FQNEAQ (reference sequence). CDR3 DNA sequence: TGTGCCAGCAGCCTTCGGGAGACCTCCTACGAGCAGTACTTC. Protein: CASSLRETSYEQYF.

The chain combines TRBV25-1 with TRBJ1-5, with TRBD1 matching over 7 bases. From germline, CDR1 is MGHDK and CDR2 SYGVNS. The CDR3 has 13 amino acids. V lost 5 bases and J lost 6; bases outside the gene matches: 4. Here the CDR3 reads CASSNRGGQPQHF. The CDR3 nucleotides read TGTGCCAGCAGTAACAGGGGCGGTCAGCCCCAGCATTTT.

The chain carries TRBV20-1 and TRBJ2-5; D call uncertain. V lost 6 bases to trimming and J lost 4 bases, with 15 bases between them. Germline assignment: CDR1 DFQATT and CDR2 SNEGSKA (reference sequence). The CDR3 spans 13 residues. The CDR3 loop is CSAGPLMGETQYF. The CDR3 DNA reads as TGCAGTGCCGGTCCCCTGATGGGAGAGACCCAGTACTTC.

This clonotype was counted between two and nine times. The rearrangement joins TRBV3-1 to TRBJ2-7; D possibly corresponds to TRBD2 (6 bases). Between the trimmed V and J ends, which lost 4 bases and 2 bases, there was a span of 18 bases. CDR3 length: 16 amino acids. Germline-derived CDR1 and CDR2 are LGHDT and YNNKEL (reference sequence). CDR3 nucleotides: TGTGCCAGCAGCCCTGGAGGGTCGCGGGACCCCTACGAGCAGTACTTC. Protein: CASSPGGSRDPYEQYF.

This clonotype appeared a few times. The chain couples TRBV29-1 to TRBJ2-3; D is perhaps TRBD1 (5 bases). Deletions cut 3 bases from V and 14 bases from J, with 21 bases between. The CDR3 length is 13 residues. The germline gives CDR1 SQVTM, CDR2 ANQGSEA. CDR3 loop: CSVDIRGSRYAYF. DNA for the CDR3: TGCAGCGTTGATATTAGGGGCTCGCGATACGCGTATTTT.

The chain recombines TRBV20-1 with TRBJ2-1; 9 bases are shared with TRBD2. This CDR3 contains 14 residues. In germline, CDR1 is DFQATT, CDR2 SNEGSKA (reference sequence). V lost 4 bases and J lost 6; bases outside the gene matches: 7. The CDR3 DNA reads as TGCAGTGCTAAGCGGGAGGCCCGCCCCAATGAGCAGTTCTTC. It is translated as CSAKREARPNEQFF.

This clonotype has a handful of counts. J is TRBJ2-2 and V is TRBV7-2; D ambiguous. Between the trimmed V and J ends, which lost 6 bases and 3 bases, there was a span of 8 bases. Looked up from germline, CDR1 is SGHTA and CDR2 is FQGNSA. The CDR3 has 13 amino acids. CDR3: CASRRRDTGELFF. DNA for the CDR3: TGTGCCAGCAGAAGGAGAGACACCGGGGAGCTGTTTTTT.

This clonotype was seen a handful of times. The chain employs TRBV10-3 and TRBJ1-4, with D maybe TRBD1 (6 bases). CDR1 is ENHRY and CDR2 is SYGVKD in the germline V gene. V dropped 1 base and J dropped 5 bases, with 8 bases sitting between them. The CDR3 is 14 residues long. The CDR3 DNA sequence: TGTGCCATCAGTGAGTTAGGGGGAAATGAAAAACTGTTTTTT. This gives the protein CAISELGGNEKLFF.

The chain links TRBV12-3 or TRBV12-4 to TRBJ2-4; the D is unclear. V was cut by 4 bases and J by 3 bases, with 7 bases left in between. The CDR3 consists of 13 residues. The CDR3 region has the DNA TGTGCCAGCAGTTCGGCAGTCAAAAACATTCAGTACTTC. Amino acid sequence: CASSSAVKNIQYF.

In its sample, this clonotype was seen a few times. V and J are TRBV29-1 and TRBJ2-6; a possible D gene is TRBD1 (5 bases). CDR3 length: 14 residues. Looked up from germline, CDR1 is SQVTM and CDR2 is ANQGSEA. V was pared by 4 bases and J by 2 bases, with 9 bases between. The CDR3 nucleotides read TGCAGCGTTGGAAGGGGCACTGGGGCCAACGTCCTGACTTTC. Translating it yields CSVGRGTGANVLTF.

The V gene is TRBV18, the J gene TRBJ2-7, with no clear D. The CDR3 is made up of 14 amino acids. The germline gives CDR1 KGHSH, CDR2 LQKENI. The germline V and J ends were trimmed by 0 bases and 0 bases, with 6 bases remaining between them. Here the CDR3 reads CASSPPELSYEQYF. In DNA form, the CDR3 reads TGTGCCAGCTCACCACCAGAGCTCTCCTACGAGCAGTACTTC.

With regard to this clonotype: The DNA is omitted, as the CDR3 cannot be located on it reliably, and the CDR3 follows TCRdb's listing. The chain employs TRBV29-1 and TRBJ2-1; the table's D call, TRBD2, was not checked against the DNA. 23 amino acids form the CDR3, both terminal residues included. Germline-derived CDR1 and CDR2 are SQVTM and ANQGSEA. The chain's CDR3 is CSVEGGLGRAETQYFGPGNEQFF.

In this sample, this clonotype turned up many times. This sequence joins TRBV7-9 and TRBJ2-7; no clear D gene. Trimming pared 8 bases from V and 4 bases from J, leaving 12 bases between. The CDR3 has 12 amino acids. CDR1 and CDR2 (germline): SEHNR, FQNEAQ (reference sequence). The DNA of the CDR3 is TGTGCCAGCGGCGACGGTGGTTACGAGCAGTACTTC. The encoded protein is CASGDGGYEQYF. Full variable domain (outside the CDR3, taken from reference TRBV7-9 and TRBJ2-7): DTGVSQNPRHKITKRGQNVTFRCDPISEHNRLYWYRQTLGQGPEFLTYFQNEAQLEKSRLLSDRFSAERPKGSFSTLEIQRTEQGDSAMYLCASGDGGYEQYFGPGTRLTVT.